This T cell receptor (beta chain) is drawn from a study of OX40 agonist ivuxolimab in advanced cancers. Trimming removed 4 bases from V and 5 bases from J, with 17 bases in between. Germline CDR1 is SGHDN and CDR2 is FVKESK. CDR3 length: 15 residues. TCRdb keeps only in-frame clones here, not all; method: immunoSEQ multiplex PCR. The sample holds 70,000 to 95,000 clones, around 92% seen once. J is TRBJ2-5 and V is TRBV14; D may correspond to TRBD1 or TRBD2 (6 bases each). This sample comprised CD4+ or CD8+ T cells sorted from blood, obtained in a trial of the OX40 agonist ivuxolimab. The origin of this receptor is an adult with an advanced solid tumor such as melanoma, head and neck, liver or kidney cancer. CDR3 in amino acids: CASSRSGAFLETQYF. The CDR3 region has the DNA TGTGCCAGCAGCCGGTCGGGGGCTTTTCTTGAGACCCAGTACTTC.